This TCR beta chain comes out of a study of T cells in localized non-small cell lung cancer. Germline V lookup: CDR1 SNHLY, CDR2 FYNNEI. CDR3 length equals 15 residues. The germline V and J ends were trimmed by 5 bases and 5 bases, with 16 bases remaining between them. Some clones are missing from TCRdb's copy, which holds only in-frame ones; the method was immunoSEQ multiplex PCR. The sample consists of around 2,000 clones, roughly a quarter of them appearing once. This clone occurred a few times. The origin of this receptor is a male donor at least 60 years old with stage I lung adenocarcinoma. This sequence joins TRBV2 and TRBJ1-5, with D uncertain. The source was normal lung tissue next to the tumor, collected before any cancer treatment. CDR3 region: CASSKMRGDDQPQHF. The DNA of the CDR3 is TGTGCCAGCAGTAAAATGCGGGGTGACGATCAGCCCCAGCATTTT.